The source of this T cell receptor (beta chain) is a study of blood T cell repertoires in COVID-19. At the level of the study: The samples span acute and convalescent COVID-19 from the United States, Italy and Spain.

The ends were cut back, 6 bases at V and 4 bases at J, with 17 bases in the middle. CDR3 length equals 15 residues. CDR1 SGHDT and CDR2 YYEEEE come from the germline V gene. Some clones are missing from TCRdb's copy, which holds only in-frame ones; the method was immunoSEQ multiplex PCR. The data hold roughly 70,000 clones, with around 88% observed a single time. The sequence derives from an elderly woman with acute or convalescent COVID-19. The sequenced material came from peripheral blood. The chain combines TRBV5-6 with TRBJ1-3, with D possibly TRBD1 on 6 matching bases. CDR3 in DNA: TGTGCCAGCAACCCCCAGGGGCAGGGAGGAAACACCATATATTTT. The encoded protein is CASNPQGQGGNTIYF.